The present T cell receptor (beta chain) was sequenced within a study of blood T cell repertoires in COVID-19. The V gene lost 2 bases and the J gene lost 3 bases, with 13 bases spanning the gap. CDR3 length: 15 residues. Germline CDR1 is SEHNR and CDR2 is FQNEAQ (reference sequence). TCRdb's table, derived via immunoSEQ multiplex PCR, lists solely in-frame clones and lacks some. The sample includes nearly 45,000 clones, under 90% of them seen just once. The sequence was collected from a human donor in a cohort sampled during active COVID-19. The chain couples TRBV7-9 to TRBJ1-2, with D possibly matching TRBD1 (5 bases). Sequenced sample: peripheral blood. CDR3: CASSLSPGDHYGYTF. CDR3 DNA: TGTGCCAGCAGCTTAAGTCCGGGGGACCACTATGGCTACACCTTC.